This paragraph covers one T cell receptor (beta chain) sequence. Its specificity is not known. The data originate from a study of CXCR3-negative and CXCR3-positive naive CD8 T cells. UMI-labeled 5' RACE yielded the TRB cDNA libraries. One entry per CDR3 protein, without DNA, is what TCRdb gives after re-calling the 5' RACE reads. The listing contains 70,000 to 100,000 distinct CDR3 sequences. Findings and limits, study-wide: Within a donor, both naive subsets shared TRBV-TRBJ usage, unlike memory cells. It was found that naive subsets had comparable surface CD5, and TCR strength was inferred from TRB CDR3 properties.

Germline CDR1 and CDR2: MDHEN and SYDVKM. This CDR3 has 16 amino acids. Sequences were obtained from naive CXCR3- CD8+ T cells from blood. Subset given: CD45RO-CCR7+CD27+CD95- naive CD8+ T cells lacking CXCR3 (TNR3-). The rearrangement uses TRBV28 and TRBJ2-7. This receptor was identified in a human donor in good health. Some clones in this sample may be carry-over from other donors' samples. CDR3 in amino acids: CASSLGFEREYYEQYF.